This is a list of T cell receptor beta chains from one sample in a study of spatial heterogeneity in lung cancer. TCRdb re-derived calls from the 5' RACE reads in MiXCR, one entry per CDR3 protein. The sample contains 5,000 or so distinct CDR3 sequences, roughly 23% of which appear only once. Here the sequenced sample was lung tumor tissue, taken at surgery. These receptors all stem from a male donor with early-stage non-small cell lung cancer. The CDR3 runs from the conserved cysteine through the conserved F or W. The D gene is left open where the match is weak. Clone size appears in some rows only: once, few, many, or a class for an expanded clone.

abundance,j_gene,v_gene,d_gene,CDR3aa,CDR3nt
-,TRBJ1-3,TRBV7-9,-,CASSFAQTGNTIYF,TGTGCCAGCAGCTTCGCACAGACTGGAAACACCATATATTTT
-,TRBJ1-6,TRBV11-2,-,CASSLGVYNSPLHF,TGTGCCAGCAGCTTGGGGGTCTATAATTCACCCCTCCACTTT
many,TRBJ2-2,TRBV23-1,TRBD1,CASSQSLRQGFHTGELFF,TGCGCCAGCAGTCAATCGTTGAGACAGGGGTTTCACACCGGGGAGCTGTTTTTT
medium-sized,TRBJ2-1,TRBV4-3,-,CASSQGLDSPEQFF,TGCGCCAGCAGCCAAGGTCTGGACTCCCCAGAGCAGTTCTTC
-,TRBJ2-5,TRBV30,-,CACDLFVLETQYF,TGTGCCTGCGACTTATTTGTGTTGGAGACCCAGTACTTC
-,TRBJ1-1,TRBV6-5,-,CASRVYDRNTEAFF,TGTGCCAGCAGGGTATACGACAGAAACACTGAAGCTTTCTTT
-,TRBJ2-2,TRBV29-1,TRBD1,CSVVGGPTGELFF,TGCAGCGTTGTAGGGGGCCCCACCGGGGAGCTGTTTTTT
many,TRBJ1-2,TRBV12-3/TRBV12-4,-,CASSSTGTRIGYTF,TGTGCCAGCAGTTCTACCGGGACTAGAATCGGCTACACCTTC
medium-sized,TRBJ2-3,TRBV6-2/TRBV6-3,-,CASSTPNVGTDTQYF,TGTGCCAGCAGTACCCCCAACGTGGGCACAGATACGCAGTATTTT
medium-sized,TRBJ2-1,TRBV29-1,-,CSVGRNEQFF,TGCAGCGTTGGGAGGAATGAGCAGTTCTTC
medium-sized,TRBJ2-5,TRBV3-1,-,CASSQDPADSYF,TGTGCCAGCAGCCAAGACCCGGCTGACTCCTACTTC
many,TRBJ2-6,TRBV6-5,TRBD1,CASSLGTGSSGANVLTF,TGTGCCAGCAGTCTCGGGACAGGTAGCTCTGGGGCCAACGTCCTGACTTTC
-,TRBJ2-5,TRBV28,-,CASSSFQGRETQYF,TGTGCCAGCAGTTCTTTCCAGGGTCGGGAGACCCAGTACTTC
few,TRBJ1-6,TRBV6-5,-,CASSYGVMSPLHF,TGTGCCAGCAGTTACGGGGTCATGTCACCCCTCCACTTT
many,TRBJ2-5,TRBV18,-,CASSPGEMETQYF,TGTGCCAGCTCACCGGGAGAAATGGAGACCCAGTACTTC
few,TRBJ1-6,TRBV6-1,-,CASSVGSDHSPLHF,TGTGCCAGCAGTGTAGGATCCGATCATTCACCCCTCCACTTT
-,TRBJ2-7,TRBV2,-,CASNGKSYEQYF,TGTGCCAGCAATGGGAAATCCTACGAGCAGTACTTC
-,TRBJ2-1,TRBV7-9,TRBD2,CASSGGTSYNEQFF,TGTGCCAGCAGCGGGGGGACTAGCTACAATGAGCAGTTCTTC
few,TRBJ1-3,TRBV4-3,-,CASSQVSSGNTIYF,TGCGCCAGCAGCCAAGTAAGCTCTGGAAACACCATATATTTT
-,TRBJ2-1,TRBV5-1,-,CASSRDGTARYGQFF,TGCGCCAGCAGCCGCGATGGGACGGCGAGGTATGGGCAGTTCTTC
-,TRBJ2-3,TRBV5-1,-,CASSIGTTGDTQYF,TGCGCCAGCAGCATTGGGACGACCGGAGATACGCAGTATTTT
medium-sized,TRBJ2-7,TRBV27,-,CASRAKPRVWHEQYF,TGTGCCAGCAGAGCTAAACCCAGGGTCTGGCACGAGCAGTACTTC
medium-sized,TRBJ2-5,TRBV29-1,TRBD1,CSVPGPGQWTQYF,TGCAGCGTCCCCGGACCGGGACAGTGGACCCAGTACTTC
few,TRBJ2-3,TRBV6-1,-,CASSESREGADTQYF,TGTGCCAGCAGTGAATCCAGGGAAGGTGCAGATACGCAGTATTTT
-,TRBJ2-3,TRBV7-3,-,CASSLNVGGQGPQYF,TGTGCCAGCAGCTTAAATGTCGGGGGGCAAGGACCGCAGTATTTT
few,TRBJ1-5,TRBV12-3/TRBV12-4,-,CASSLEGGNQPQHF,TGTGCCAGCAGTTTGGAGGGTGGCAATCAGCCCCAGCATTTT
few,TRBJ2-7,TRBV9,-,CASSGSQGINEQYF,TGTGCCAGCAGCGGTTCGCAGGGGATAAACGAGCAGTACTTC
-,TRBJ2-5,TRBV18,-,CASSPQPDLKYQETQYF,TGTGCCAGCTCACCCCAGCCTGATTTGAAGTACCAAGAGACCCAGTACTTC
-,TRBJ1-1,TRBV29-1,TRBD1,CSVEDEAGGFTEAFF,TGCAGCGTTGAAGATGAGGCAGGGGGCTTCACTGAAGCTTTCTTT
-,TRBJ2-5,TRBV27,-,CASRPGLKPETQYF,TGTGCCAGCAGACCGGGACTGAAGCCAGAGACCCAGTACTTC
-,TRBJ2-3,TRBV3-1,-,CASSQGLVANTQYF,TGTGCCAGCAGCCAAGGTCTAGTGGCGAATACGCAGTATTTT
medium-sized,TRBJ1-2,TRBV12-3/TRBV12-4,TRBD1,CASRPWDRGFYGYTF,TGTGCCAGCAGACCTTGGGACAGGGGGTTCTATGGCTACACCTTC
once,TRBJ2-3,TRBV7-2,-,CASSWSDPSTDTQYF,TGTGCCAGCAGCTGGTCGGACCCTTCGACAGATACGCAGTATTTT
few,TRBJ2-5,TRBV7-3,-,CASSLTGGGETQYF,TGTGCCAGCAGCTTAACGGGAGGCGGAGAGACCCAGTACTTC
-,TRBJ2-3,TRBV11-2,TRBD2,CASSSNTFAGEVTDTQYF,TGTGCCAGCAGCTCGAATACGTTCGCGGGAGAGGTGACAGATACGCAGTATTTT
medium-sized,TRBJ2-7,TRBV20-1,TRBD2,CSASLAAAYEQYF,TGCAGTGCTAGTCTAGCGGCCGCCTACGAGCAGTACTTC
many,TRBJ2-2,TRBV24-1,-,CATSDEPDTGELFF,TGTGCCACCAGTGATGAGCCGGACACCGGGGAGCTGTTTTTT
many,TRBJ1-3,TRBV29-1,-,CSVSDGGARNTIYF,TGCAGCGTATCTGACGGGGGCGCGAGAAACACCATATATTTT
medium-sized,TRBJ2-3,TRBV3-1,-,CASSPSTDTQYF,TGTGCCAGCAGCCCTAGCACAGATACGCAGTATTTT
large,TRBJ2-3,TRBV4-1,TRBD1,CASSQETGAYTQYF,TGCGCCAGCAGCCAAGAGACAGGGGCTTATACGCAGTATTTT
-,TRBJ2-2,TRBV27,-,CASSALVNTGELFF,TGTGCCAGCAGCGCCCTGGTGAACACCGGGGAGCTGTTTTTT
-,TRBJ2-3,TRBV27,-,CASSSGDTQYF,TGTGCCAGCAGTTCTGGAGATACGCAGTATTTT
-,TRBJ2-7,TRBV27,-,CANSSPSEGGSEQYF,TGTGCCAACAGTTCGCCTTCCGAGGGGGGTAGCGAGCAGTACTTC
once,TRBJ1-5,TRBV28,-,CASSFRGKGNQPQHF,TGTGCCAGCAGTTTTCGAGGGAAGGGCAATCAGCCCCAGCATTTT
-,TRBJ2-1,TRBV12-3/TRBV12-4,-,CASSFGSRGNEQFF,TGTGCCAGCAGTTTCGGATCAAGGGGGAATGAGCAGTTCTTC
medium-sized,TRBJ2-5,TRBV29-1,TRBD2,CSVEDGTSGSKGSQETQYF,TGCAGCGTTGAAGATGGGACTAGCGGGAGTAAGGGTTCGCAAGAGACCCAGTACTTC
medium-sized,TRBJ2-3,TRBV29-1,-,CSADGSPGTDTQYF,TGCAGCGCCGACGGGAGCCCCGGCACAGATACGCAGTATTTT
medium-sized,TRBJ2-1,TRBV12-3/TRBV12-4,-,CASSLGRARINEQFF,TGTGCCAGCAGTTTAGGGCGGGCAAGGATCAATGAGCAGTTCTTC
few,TRBJ1-4,TRBV20-1,-,CSARRPLSGEKLFF,TGCAGTGCTAGACGACCCCTATCTGGTGAAAAACTGTTTTTT
few,TRBJ2-5,TRBV20-1,TRBD2,CSARLAGRETQYF,TGCAGTGCTAGACTAGCGGGGCGGGAGACCCAGTACTTC
medium-sized,TRBJ2-2,TRBV9,-,CASSPRGGASTGELFF,TGTGCCAGCAGCCCCAGAGGAGGGGCGAGTACCGGGGAGCTGTTTTTT
medium-sized,TRBJ2-5,TRBV12-3/TRBV12-4,TRBD2,CASSLASGREETQYF,TGTGCCAGCAGTTTAGCTAGCGGGAGGGAAGAGACCCAGTACTTC
-,TRBJ1-2,TRBV14,-,CASSLATGSNYGYTF,TGTGCCAGCAGCCTAGCTACAGGGTCTAACTATGGCTACACCTTC
-,TRBJ2-1,TRBV7-9,TRBD2,CASSLAPLAGRYNEQFF,TGTGCCAGCAGCTTAGCCCCCCTAGCGGGAAGGTACAATGAGCAGTTCTTC
-,TRBJ1-2,TRBV5-4,TRBD1,CASSGGQGEDGYTF,TGTGCCAGCAGCGGTGGTCAGGGGGAGGATGGCTACACCTTC
-,TRBJ2-5,TRBV25-1,TRBD1,CASNGQGTSTQYF,TGTGCCAGCAATGGACAGGGAACCTCGACCCAGTACTTC
medium-sized,TRBJ2-7,TRBV2,-,CANRSNEQYF,TGTGCCAACCGGTCCAACGAGCAGTACTTC
medium-sized,TRBJ2-7,TRBV20-1,TRBD2,CSAGSGRGGQYEQYF,TGCAGTGCTGGATCTGGTCGGGGGGGTCAATACGAGCAGTACTTC
few,TRBJ2-4,TRBV7-2,-,CASSLFGRVDIQYF,TGTGCCAGCAGCTTATTTGGCAGGGTAGACATTCAGTACTTC
few,TRBJ2-1,TRBV28,-,CASSFSTRVEQFF,TGTGCCAGCAGTTTTTCCACTCGGGTTGAGCAGTTCTTC